These 25 T cell receptor beta chains share one sample of origin, sequenced in a study of cytomegalovirus exposure and HLA in healthy donors. PCR employed 60 Vbeta and 13 Jbeta primers. Sequencing used immunoSEQ multiplex PCR; TCRdb keeps in-frame clones, though not all of them. The sample records roughly 100,000 clones, more than 75% being singletons. What was sequenced was PBMCs. The source of these receptors is a woman in her 50s in good health and CMV-seropositive.

V is TRBV27 and J is TRBJ2-4; D is ambiguous. Germline assignment: CDR1 MNHEY and CDR2 SMNVEV (reference sequence). V was trimmed by 5 bases and J by 6 bases, leaving 14 bases between them. CDR3 length: 14 residues. The CDR3 sequence is CASSLLGSRNIQYF. Written as DNA, the CDR3 is TGTGCCAGCAGTCTCCTTGGTAGCCGAAACATTCAGTACTTC.

This sequence joins TRBV7-2 and TRBJ2-2; tentatively, D is TRBD1 (6 bases). The germline CDR1 and CDR2 sequences are SGHTA and FQGNSA. This CDR3 has 18 residues. V lost 3 bases to trimming and J lost 1 base, with 18 bases between them. Written as DNA, the CDR3 is TGTGCCAGCAGCTTGACATTCCAGGGGCGGGTGAACACCGGGGAGCTGTTTTTT. Its protein is CASSLTFQGRVNTGELFF. Complete variable domain (other parts from reference TRBV7-2 and TRBJ2-2): GAGVSQSPSNKVTEKGKDVELRCDPISGHTALYWYRQSLGQGLEFLIYFQGNSAPDKSGLPSDRFSAERTGGSVSTLTIQRTQQEDSAVYLCASSLTFQGRVNTGELFFGEGSRLTVL.

V gene TRBV5-1 combines with J gene TRBJ2-7; D is unresolved. The V and J ends lost 7 bases and 7 bases respectively, with 21 bases between them. Germline V CDR1 and CDR2: SGHRS, YFSETQ. CDR3 length: 14 amino acids. CDR3 sequence reads: CASREAKRLGEQYF. The CDR3 nucleotides read TGCGCCAGCCGAGAGGCGAAACGCCTCGGGGAGCAGTACTTC.

The rearrangement joins TRBV6-6 to TRBJ1-5, with D unclear. V lost 7 bases to trimming and J lost 7 bases, with 14 bases between them. Germline loops: CDR1 MNHNY, CDR2 SVGAGI (reference sequence). There are 13 residues in the CDR3. In DNA form, the CDR3 reads TGTGCCAGCAACCTTGGCGACGGGCAGCCCCAGCATTTT. Its protein is CASNLGDGQPQHF.

The rearrangement joins TRBV6-6 to TRBJ1-3, with TRBD1 matching 7 bases. Germline V gives CDR1 MNHNY, CDR2 SVGAGI (reference sequence). CDR3 length equals 16 residues. The junction had 5 bases not matched to a gene; V was cut back by 0 bases and J by 3 bases. DNA of the CDR3: TGTGCCAGCAGTTACTCGCCAGGGGGAGGTGGAAACACCATATATTTT. The encoded protein is CASSYSPGGGGNTIYF.

This clone was found a few times. The V and J genes are TRBV4-3 and TRBJ2-7, with TRBD1 as a possible D gene (6 bases). V was trimmed by 3 bases and J by 2 bases, leaving 17 bases between them. CDR3 length: 16 amino acids. CDR1 is LGHNA and CDR2 is YSLEER in the germline V gene. CDR3 residues: CASSQDVRGPPYEQYF. As DNA, the CDR3 is TGCGCCAGCAGCCAGGACGTCAGGGGACCCCCCTACGAGCAGTACTTC.

V usage is TRBV6-1 and J usage is TRBJ1-1; D might be TRBD1 (5 bases). Trimming left V 4 bases short and J 7 bases short, with 7 bases between. CDR1 and CDR2 (germline): MNHNS, SASEGT. The CDR3 length is 11 residues. CDR3 DNA: TGTGCCAGCAGTGCTACAGGTGAAGCTTTCTTT. It translates to CASSATGEAFF.

The rearrangement joins TRBV29-1 to TRBJ1-2; the match to TRBD1 covers 8 bases. The CDR3 has 13 amino acids. Per the germline V gene, CDR1 is SQVTM and CDR2 is ANQGSEA. V was clipped by 5 bases and J by 5 bases; unmatched bases: 7. This chain's CDR3 is CSVPGQGYYGYTF. CDR3 DNA sequence: TGCAGCGTTCCCGGACAGGGCTATTATGGCTACACCTTC.

The V and J genes are TRBV30 and TRBJ1-6, with unresolved D. Trimming removed 0 bases at V and 3 bases at J, with 12 bases between. The CDR3 has 16 residues. Germline V gene data show CDR1 as GTSNPN and CDR2 as SVGIG (reference sequence). The chain's CDR3 is CAWSVSARLYNSPLHF. Here the CDR3 DNA reads TGTGCCTGGAGTGTAAGTGCCAGGCTCTATAATTCACCCCTCCACTTT.

The chain links TRBV11-2 to TRBJ1-6; no reliable D call. The CDR3 sequence is 15 residues long. Trimming cost V 0 bases and J 9 bases, with 12 bases left between them. Germline assignment: CDR1 SGHAT and CDR2 FQNNGV. CDR3 sequence reads: CASSLEQVGGSPLHF. In nucleotides, the CDR3 is TGTGCCAGCAGCTTAGAGCAGGTCGGAGGTTCACCCCTCCACTTT.

This chain uses TRBV6-1 with TRBJ2-3, with 13 bases lining up with TRBD2. From germline, CDR1 is MNHNS and CDR2 SASEGT. The V gene end was trimmed by 11 bases and the J gene end by 9 bases; junction bases not matched to a gene: 8. The CDR3 sequence is 13 residues long. The CDR3 DNA is TGTGCCGGTCGGGGGACTAGCGGGGACACGCAGTATTTT. As protein: CAGRGTSGDTQYF.

In regard to this clone: The junction and the germline gene differ at one end; a read error may be behind it. The rearrangement uses TRBV7-9 and TRBJ2-3; TRBD2 matches 8 bases. The CDR3 is made up of 15 amino acids. Germline CDR1 and CDR2: SEHNR and FQNEAQ (reference sequence). The CDR3 DNA reads as TGTTCCAGCAGCACACGGGGGGGTGACACAGATACGCAGTATTTT. Encoded protein: CSSSTRGGDTDTQYF.

The chain is built from TRBV4-2 and TRBJ2-2; D ambiguous. CDR1 is LGHNA and CDR2 is YNFKEQ in the germline V gene. The CDR3 is made up of 13 amino acids. V was trimmed by 1 base and J by 6 bases, leaving 6 bases between them. For the CDR3, the DNA is TGTGCCAGCAGCCAAGTTTCGGCCGGGGAGCTGTTTTTT. This encodes CASSQVSAGELFF.

This sequence joins TRBV7-3 and TRBJ2-5; a possible D gene is TRBD2 (5 bases). Germline CDR1 reads SGHTA; CDR2 reads FQGTGA. There are 13 residues in the CDR3. V shed 5 bases and J shed 4 bases, with 11 bases lying between them. The chain's CDR3 is CASSPWTGETQYF. The CDR3 nucleotides read TGTGCCAGCAGCCCGTGGACTGGAGAGACCCAGTACTTC.

This clone has a single count. Other DNA sequences within the sample encode an identical CDR3. The V gene is TRBV5-1, the J gene TRBJ2-5; 11 bases fit TRBD2. Germline CDR1 and CDR2: SGHRS and YFSETQ. J was trimmed by 2 bases and V by 5 bases; bases with no gene match: 2. The CDR3 sequence is 14 residues long. The CDR3 is CASSLAGGQETQYF. The CDR3 nucleotides are TGCGCCAGCAGTTTAGCGGGGGGGCAAGAGACCCAGTACTTC.

The V and J genes are TRBV27 and TRBJ1-5; TRBD1 aligns across 10 bases. The germline V gene encodes CDR1 MNHEY and CDR2 SMNVEV (reference sequence). The J segment lost 9 bases and the V segment lost 3 bases, leaving 5 bases of the junction unmatched. The CDR3 extends over 14 amino acids. CDR3 bases: TGTGCCAGCAGTTTTGGGGGACAGGGGCTGCCCCAGCATTTT. Translation: CASSFGGQGLPQHF.

The J gene is TRBJ1-1, the V gene TRBV5-6, with D possibly TRBD1 on 5 matching bases. The CDR3 is made up of 14 amino acids. The V and J ends lost 0 bases and 4 bases respectively, with 10 bases between them. From germline, CDR1 is SGHDT and CDR2 YYEEEE. Here the CDR3 reads CASSLGRVVTEAFF. CDR3 coding DNA: TGTGCCAGCAGCTTGGGCAGGGTAGTCACTGAAGCTTTCTTT.

This clone has more than one count but fewer than ten. The chain combines TRBV6-5 with TRBJ1-1, with TRBD1 as a possible D gene (5 bases). CDR3 length: 14 amino acids. The V end lost 7 bases, the J end lost 4 bases, and 16 bases lay between the germline ends. Germline V CDR1 and CDR2: MNHEY, SVGAGI. CDR3 nucleotides: TGTGCCAGCACCCTTGACGGGACTAGCACTGAAGCTTTCTTT. It translates to CASTLDGTSTEAFF.

This clone was observed a handful of times. The gene calls are TRBV5-1 and TRBJ1-6; D might be TRBD1 (6 bases). The germline V gene has CDR1 SGHRS and CDR2 YFSETQ. The CDR3 runs 14 residues. Trimming took 3 bases from V and 3 from J, leaving 7 bases between them. The CDR3 nucleotides read TGCGCCAGCAGCTCGGACAGCTATAATTCACCCCTCCACTTT. Its protein product is CASSSDSYNSPLHF.

There are many counts of this clone. V gene TRBV4-3 combines with J gene TRBJ1-2, with 9 nucleotides matching TRBD1. V lost 3 bases to trimming and J lost 2 bases; unmatched junction nucleotides: 4. Germline CDR1 LGHNA, CDR2 YSLEER. This CDR3 is built from 15 residues. The CDR3 DNA sequence: TGCGCCAGCAGCCAGGGACAGGGTATCAACTATGGCTACACCTTC. Its translation is CASSQGQGINYGYTF.

This clone was detected only once. One end of the junction varies from germline; a read error may be responsible. The chain carries TRBV9 and TRBJ2-2, with a weak D call TRBD2 (6 bases). The CDR3 is made up of 14 amino acids. CDR1 SGDLS and CDR2 YYNGEE come from the germline V gene. This CDR3 is CASSRAGNAGELFF. CDR3 coding DNA: TGTGCCAGCTCCCGGGCGGGGAACGCCGGGGAGCTGTTTTTT.

This sequence joins TRBV11-2 and TRBJ2-7; D is possibly TRBD1 (5 bases). The CDR3 consists of 12 residues. V was clipped by 0 bases and J by 12 bases, with 12 bases between them. From germline, CDR1 is SGHAT and CDR2 FQNNGV. The CDR3: CASSLDWGPRYF. CDR3 coding DNA: TGTGCCAGCAGCTTAGATTGGGGCCCCAGGTACTTC.

This chain uses TRBV7-3 with TRBJ1-2; 12 bases agree with TRBD1. This CDR3 is 15 amino acids long. The germline V gene encodes CDR1 SGHTA and CDR2 FQGTGA. The junction had 4 bases not matched to a gene; V was cut back by 3 bases and J by 5 bases. Here the CDR3 reads CASSLGQGAEYGYTF. CDR3 nucleotide sequence: TGTGCCAGCAGCTTGGGACAGGGGGCAGAGTATGGCTACACCTTC.

In its sample, this clone was seen a few times. The rearrangement links TRBV18 to TRBJ2-2; D may be TRBD1 (5 bases). This CDR3 comprises 14 residues. V shed 4 bases and J shed 1 base, with 7 bases lying between them. Germline CDR1 reads KGHSH; CDR2 reads LQKENI. The CDR3 reads CASSRQGNTGELFF. CDR3 nucleotides: TGTGCCAGCTCACGGCAGGGGAACACCGGGGAGCTGTTTTTT.

The chain has TRBV5-1 and TRBJ2-7; 11 bases line up with TRBD2. This CDR3 is built from 17 residues. Germline assignment: CDR1 SGHRS and CDR2 YFSETQ. V dropped 8 bases and J dropped 0; count of bases not matched to a gene: 13. The CDR3: CASRGLTSGVPSYEQYF. The CDR3, as DNA: TGCGCCAGTAGGGGGTTGACTAGCGGGGTGCCCTCCTACGAGCAGTACTTC.